This T cell receptor (beta chain) was documented in a study of T cell repertoires in aging, cancer and after chemotherapy. Study-level findings and limits: Untreated cancer patients had significantly lower blood TCR diversity than age-matched healthy donors. Rebound thymic output was suggested by rising median generation probability during chemotherapy in each cancer cohort. In healthy donors, age-related TCR diversity loss mainly reflected lost richness.

The template was genomic DNA from peripheral blood, not RNA. As regards this clonotype: Antigen: not known.

The length of the CDR3 is 12 residues. V was trimmed by 3 bases and J by 7 bases, leaving 12 bases between them. Per the germline V gene, CDR1 is DFQATT and CDR2 is SNEGSKA (reference sequence). A mixed TRB-A/B primer pool amplified rearranged TRB by multiplex touch-down PCR. In TCRdb, the multiplex PCR reads were re-called with MiXCR into one record per CDR3 protein. This table holds roughly 4,600 distinct CDR3 sequences, 55% to 70% found once. What was sequenced was blood. The chain recombines TRBV20-1 with TRBJ1-2, with D possibly being TRBD1 (5 bases). This TCR came from a human donor with a solid tumor. The CDR3 DNA reads as TGCAGTGCTAGTCGGGGGTTCGGTGGCTACACCTTC. This codes for CSASRGFGGYTF.